This T cell receptor beta chain was retrieved from a study of T cell repertoires in cytomegalovirus infection. In the study overall: CMV epitopes, recently identified HLA-C-restricted and well-studied HLA-B-restricted, were used. Indications came from public TCR beta signatures; they pointed to CMV infection and to a matching HLA type.

TCRdb re-derived calls from the reads in MiXCR, one entry per CDR3 protein. The repertoire holds some 920,000 distinct CDR3 sequences, roughly 30% seen once, with over 12% in the top ten. Only a few counts were recorded for this clonotype. What it binds is unknown. Germline values: CDR1 SGHTS, CDR2 YDEGEE. V lost 4 bases, J lost 0 bases, and 8 bases stayed unmatched. The CDR3 spans 17 residues. The origin of this receptor is a human donor in good health (CMV status not recorded). Some clones in this sample may be carry-over from other donors' samples. The chain is built from TRBV5-8 and TRBJ1-1; 11 positions agree with TRBD1. The sequencing here drew on cultured CD8+ T cells from PBMCs, taken from culture after CMV antigen stimulation. The CDR3: CASSPWTGGGLNTEAFF. In nucleotides, the CDR3 is TGTGCCAGCAGCCCCTGGACAGGGGGCGGCTTGAACACTGAAGCTTTCTTT.